Shown below are 27 T cell receptor beta chains from a single sample sequenced in a study of human T cells and chemical hapten exposure. This sample's time point: patch test 2, 6 weeks after DPC sensitization. Specified treatment: therapeutic diphenylcyclopropenone sensitization with weekly scalp DPC. TCRdb re-derived calls from the RACE reads in MiXCR, one entry per CDR3 protein. The repertoire consists of fewer than 100,000 distinct CDR3 sequences, with roughly 12% occurring once and the leading ten covering 1.6%. Sequenced material: whole blood, taken in connection with sensitization to the hapten diphenylcyclopropenone (DPC). The receptors here all came from a man between 18 and 35 years old with alopecia areata. Some clones in this sample may be carry-over from other donors' samples.

V gene TRBV3-1 combines with J gene TRBJ2-1; D gene ambiguous. The CDR3 sequence is 14 residues long. The V gene lost 4 bases and the J gene lost 3 bases, with 10 bases spanning the gap. Germline assignment: CDR1 LGHDT and CDR2 YNNKEL (reference sequence). DNA for the CDR3: TGTGCCAGCAGCCCCCACCCCGTCTACAATGAGCAGTTCTTC. It encodes CASSPHPVYNEQFF.

This clonotype was seen repeatedly, ten times or more. V gene TRBV7-2 combines with J gene TRBJ2-5; the match to TRBD2 covers 10 bases. The CDR3 runs 16 residues. Germline CDR1 SGHTA, CDR2 FQGNSA. V was pared by 1 base and J by 4 bases, with 6 bases of the junction left unmatched. The CDR3 nucleotides read TGTGCCAGCAGCTTAGTGCTAGCGGGGGAGGGAGAGACCCAGTACTTC. Translation gives CASSLVLAGEGETQYF.

This clonotype occurred once. The CDR3 loop is CASSLSRAKNIQYF. CDR3 bases: TGTGCCAGCAGCTTATCCCGAGCCAAAAACATTCAGTACTTC. V gene TRBV7-2 combines with J gene TRBJ2-4; D not resolved. Between the trimmed V and J ends, which lost 2 bases and 0 bases, there was a span of 5 bases. CDR1 is SGHTA and CDR2 is FQGNSA in the germline V gene. CDR3 size: 14 residues.

The gene calls are TRBV5-6 and TRBJ2-5; 11 nucleotides match TRBD2. V lost 4 bases to trimming and J lost 5 bases; unmatched junction nucleotides: 4. The CDR3 extends over 14 amino acids. Germline V gene lookup returns CDR1 SGHDT and CDR2 YYEEEE. The CDR3 DNA follows: TGTGCCAGCAGCCGCGGGACTAGCGGTGAGACCCAGTACTTC. This encodes CASSRGTSGETQYF. Looking up the rest from reference TRBV5-6 and TRBJ2-5 gives the full variable domain: DAGVTQSPTHLIKTRGQQVTLRCSPKSGHDTVSWYQQALGQGPQFIFQYYEEEERQRGNFPDRFSGHQFPNYSSELNVNALLLGDSALYLCASSRGTSGETQYFGPGTRLLVL.

The chain has TRBV7-9 and TRBJ1-3; possibly TRBD1 for D (6 bases). CDR1 is SEHNR, CDR2 FQNEAQ, per germline (reference sequence). The CDR3 consists of 18 residues. The V and J ends lost 6 bases and 1 base respectively, with 22 bases between them. This chain's CDR3 is CASRDNPYRAGSGNTIYF. The CDR3 DNA sequence: TGTGCCAGCAGAGACAATCCTTACAGGGCAGGTTCTGGAAACACCATATATTTT.

This clonotype appeared many times. This chain joins TRBV12-3 or TRBV12-4 and TRBJ1-2; 7 nucleotides match TRBD1. Losses at the gene ends were 6 bases for V and 6 bases for J; bases not matched to a gene: 13. The length of the CDR3 is 15 residues. The CDR3 spells CASSSLRTGADGYTF. The DNA of the CDR3 is TGTGCCAGCAGCTCACTTCGGACAGGAGCGGATGGCTACACCTTC.

This clonotype turned up a few times. This chain connects TRBV28 to TRBJ2-3; D not certain. The ends were cut back, 8 bases at V and 2 bases at J, with 8 bases in the middle. Looked up from germline, CDR1 is MDHEN and CDR2 is SYDVKM. The CDR3 runs to 12 residues. The CDR3 spells CASCVYTDTQYF. The CDR3 DNA is TGTGCCAGCTGTGTGTACACAGATACGCAGTATTTT.

This rearrangement joins TRBV7-6 to TRBJ1-1; D perhaps matches TRBD1 (6 bases). This CDR3 spans 16 amino acids. V lost 2 bases and J lost 0, with 13 bases in between. CDR1 is SGHVS, CDR2 FNYEAQ, per germline. CDR3 residues: CASSLTRGRMNTEAFF. The CDR3, as DNA: TGTGCCAGCAGCTTAACCCGGGGGCGGATGAACACTGAAGCTTTCTTT.

There are many counts of this clonotype. The rearrangement joins TRBV18 to TRBJ1-1; the D gene is possibly TRBD1 (6 bases). V was cut by 6 bases and J by 3 bases, with 14 bases left in between. The CDR3 runs 14 residues. Per germline, CDR1 KGHSH and CDR2 LQKENI. This CDR3 is CASSPQGRDTEAFF. CDR3 DNA: TGTGCCAGCTCTCCTCAGGGGAGGGACACTGAAGCTTTCTTT.

This clonotype was seen ten or more times. This rearrangement joins TRBV6-5 to TRBJ1-1; D unclear. The germline V and J ends were trimmed by 2 bases and 2 bases, with 9 bases remaining between them. The CDR3 totals 14 residues. Looked up from germline, CDR1 is MNHEY and CDR2 is SVGAGI. The DNA for the CDR3 is TGTGCCAGCAGTTACGGTCCGACAAACACTGAAGCTTTCTTT. This sequence encodes CASSYGPTNTEAFF.

This clonotype was detected ten times or more. J is TRBJ1-5 and V is TRBV7-2, with D perhaps TRBD1 (5 bases). The germline CDR1 and CDR2 sequences are SGHTA and FQGNSA. This CDR3 has 15 residues. Trimming left V 3 bases short and J 0 bases short, with 9 bases between. The CDR3 sequence is CASSLDNYSNQPQHF. As DNA, the CDR3 is TGTGCCAGCAGCTTGGACAACTATAGCAATCAGCCCCAGCATTTT.

This clonotype has a handful of counts. The rearrangement joins TRBV5-8 to TRBJ1-6; 10 positions agree with TRBD1. Germline loops: CDR1 SGHTS, CDR2 YDEGEE. V trimming: 4 bases; J trimming: 8 bases; junction bases outside the gene matches: 9. CDR3 length: 16 amino acids. CDR3 amino acids: CASSAGPGTGDSPLHF. As DNA, the CDR3 is TGTGCCAGCAGCGCCGGACCCGGGACAGGGGATTCACCCCTCCACTTT.

This clonotype was picked up a small number of times. The chain employs TRBV4-1 and TRBJ1-5; D gene uncertain. The CDR3 runs 16 residues. Germline CDR1 is MGHRA and CDR2 is YSYEKL. The ends were cut back, 2 bases at V and 3 bases at J, with 14 bases in the middle. CDR3 region: CASSQRQELLNQPQHF. The CDR3 DNA reads as TGCGCCAGCAGCCAACGGCAGGAGTTACTCAATCAGCCCCAGCATTTT.

This chain joins TRBV28 and TRBJ1-1; no reliable D call. CDR3 length: 14 amino acids. V lost 5 bases and J lost 5, with 15 bases in between. Germline-derived CDR1 and CDR2 are MDHEN and SYDVKM. Here the CDR3 reads CASSPSPRRTEAFF. The CDR3 nucleotides are TGTGCCAGCAGTCCCTCCCCTCGCCGAACTGAAGCTTTCTTT.

This rearrangement joins TRBV11-3 to TRBJ2-3; D perhaps matches TRBD1 (6 bases). Looked up from germline, CDR1 is SGHNT and CDR2 is YENEEA. V was trimmed by 0 bases and J by 4 bases, leaving 20 bases between them. There are 18 residues in the CDR3. For the CDR3, the DNA is TGTGCCAGCAGCTTAGAGAGTAATTTAGCCAGGGGAGCAGATACGCAGTATTTT. Protein sequence: CASSLESNLARGADTQYF.

V gene TRBV29-1 combines with J gene TRBJ1-1; a possible D gene is TRBD1 (5 bases). The V end was cut by 8 bases, the J end by 2 bases, with 15 bases between. Germline values: CDR1 SQVTM, CDR2 ANQGSEA. The CDR3 runs to 13 residues. As DNA, the CDR3 is TGCAGCCAGCGGGCAGGGTTAAACACTGAAGCTTTCTTT. Protein: CSQRAGLNTEAFF.

The chain combines TRBV9 with TRBJ1-6; 7 positions match TRBD1. The CDR3 sequence is 12 residues long. V dropped 0 bases and J dropped 14; count of bases not matched to a gene: 2. In germline, CDR1 is SGDLS, CDR2 YYNGEE. This CDR3 reads CASSVGGGSLHF. CDR3 sequence (DNA): TGTGCCAGCAGCGTAGGAGGGGGCTCCCTCCACTTT.

This clonotype was recorded many times. V usage is TRBV12-3 or TRBV12-4 and J usage is TRBJ2-5; 13 bases map to TRBD2. This CDR3 contains 17 residues. The junction had 11 bases not matched to a gene; V was cut back by 5 bases and J by 5 bases. The CDR3 loop reads CASSDAGTSGDGETQYF. CDR3 in DNA: TGTGCCAGCAGTGACGCCGGGACTAGCGGGGACGGTGAGACCCAGTACTTC.

The V gene is TRBV5-5, the J gene TRBJ2-1; 8 bases fit TRBD2. CDR1 is SGHKS, CDR2 YYEKEE, per germline (reference sequence). The CDR3 consists of 16 residues. The trim removed 4 bases at V and 7 bases at J, leaving 13 bases unmatched. As DNA, the CDR3 is TGTGCCAGCAGCAAAGGAGTTGCGGGGGGCCTAAATGAGCAGTTCTTC. This codes for CASSKGVAGGLNEQFF.

V and J are TRBV2 and TRBJ2-1; D unclear. Trimming removed 8 bases at V and 9 bases at J, with 14 bases between. Germline V CDR1 and CDR2: SNHLY, FYNNEI. This CDR3 has 12 amino acids. CDR3 sequence reads: CASYDRLGEQFF. In DNA, the CDR3 is TGTGCCAGCTATGACCGCCTTGGTGAGCAGTTCTTC. The entire variable domain, with the rest obtained from reference TRBV2 and TRBJ2-1, is as follows: EPEVTQTPSHQVTQMGQEVILRCVPISNHLYFYWYRQILGQKVEFLVSFYNNEISEKSEIFDDQFSVERPDGSNFTLKIRSTKLEDSAMYFCASYDRLGEQFFGPGTRLTVL.

The sample holds many counts of this clonotype. The CDR3 region is CASGGQITGELFF. DNA of the CDR3: TGTGCCAGTGGGGGACAGATCACCGGGGAGCTGTTTTTT. The chain recombines TRBV7-8 with TRBJ2-2, with 7 bases fitting TRBD1. V trimming: 9 bases; J trimming: 4 bases; junction bases outside the gene matches: 5. Germline V gene lookup returns CDR1 SGHVS and CDR2 FQNEAQ. CDR3 length: 13 amino acids.

This chain links TRBV28 with TRBJ2-5; no firm D call. Germline lookup yields CDR1 MDHEN and CDR2 SYDVKM. V lost 2 bases to trimming and J lost 3 bases, with 4 bases between them. CDR3 size: 12 residues. CDR3 in amino acids: CASSLPEETQYF. The CDR3 DNA is TGTGCCAGCAGTTTACCAGAAGAGACCCAGTACTTC.

This clonotype has more than one count but fewer than ten. The chain recombines TRBV27 with TRBJ2-1, with 8 bases aligning to TRBD2. CDR1 and CDR2 (germline): MNHEY, SMNVEV (reference sequence). V shed 6 bases and J 3 bases; nucleotides not matched to a gene: 7. CDR3 length equals 15 residues. This CDR3 reads CASRERGSIYNEQFF. The CDR3, as DNA: TGTGCCAGCAGAGAGCGGGGGAGCATCTACAATGAGCAGTTCTTC.

This clonotype has ten or more counts. J is TRBJ2-2 and V is TRBV6-2 or TRBV6-3; D is unclear. The CDR3 extends over 14 amino acids. Germline lookup yields CDR1 MNHEY and CDR2 SVGEGT. Deletions cut 3 bases from V and 7 bases from J, with 12 bases between. CDR3 nucleotide sequence: TGTGCCAGCAGTTATGATAGTGCCAGCGGGGAGCTGTTTTTT. Protein sequence: CASSYDSASGELFF.

This clonotype has a count of ten or more. The rearrangement links TRBV9 to TRBJ1-5; no clear D gene. Germline lookup yields CDR1 SGDLS and CDR2 YYNGEE. This CDR3 spans 14 amino acids. V lost 0 bases and J lost 3, with 7 bases in between. CDR3 amino acids: CASSVAPSNQPQHF. The CDR3 bases are TGTGCCAGCAGCGTAGCTCCGTCCAATCAGCCCCAGCATTTT.

The chain is built from TRBV19 and TRBJ2-6, with TRBD2 identical over 8 bases. The CDR3 is 16 residues long. Germline CDR1 is LNHDA and CDR2 is SQIVND (reference sequence). Trimming removed 4 bases from V and 1 base from J; junction bases left unmatched: 3. The CDR3 nucleotides are TGTGCCAGTAGTACACGGGAGGGATCTGGGGCCAACGTCCTGACTTTC. It translates to CASSTREGSGANVLTF.

This clonotype was seen more than once but under ten times. The J gene is TRBJ2-5, the V gene TRBV20-1; D is undetermined. CDR1 and CDR2 (germline): DFQATT, SNEGSKA (reference sequence). The germline V and J ends were trimmed by 6 bases and 2 bases, with 16 bases remaining between them. The CDR3 runs 14 residues. DNA of the CDR3: TGCAGTGCACACCCTTGGGCTTTTCAAGAGACCCAGTACTTC. Translating gives CSAHPWAFQETQYF.